This T cell receptor (beta chain) is drawn from a study of cytomegalovirus exposure and HLA in healthy donors. Sequencing used immunoSEQ multiplex PCR; TCRdb keeps in-frame clones, though not all of them. Among 150,000 to 200,000 clones listed, approximately 80% were seen once. This CDR3 contains 15 residues. Germline loops: CDR1 ENHRY, CDR2 SYGVKD. V dropped 2 bases and J dropped 0 bases, with 10 bases sitting between them. The chain is built from TRBV10-3 and TRBJ1-1, with a possible D match to TRBD1 (6 bases). This receptor was obtained from a man between 18 and 29 years old in good health and CMV-seropositive. The sample consisted of PBMCs. CDR3 amino acids: CAISEEGVMNTEAFF. The CDR3 DNA reads as TGTGCCATCAGTGAGGAGGGGGTGATGAACACTGAAGCTTTCTTT.